These 32 T cell receptor beta chains share one sample of origin, sequenced in a study of identical twins. Via MiXCR, TCRdb re-called the 5' RACE reads, giving one row per CDR3 protein. This table holds hundreds of thousands of distinct CDR3 sequences, around a sixth found once. In addition, the sample was reused for a study of T cells expressing NK-cell markers.

The sample taken for sequencing was PBMCs. The receptors stem from a woman aged 18-29 years in good health.

This clonotype was picked up a small number of times. This chain links TRBV12-3 or TRBV12-4 with TRBJ1-3; the D gene is possibly TRBD1 (6 bases). The CDR3 totals 15 residues. Trimming took off 3 bases at V and 0 bases at J, with 9 bases between the two ends. The CDR3 nucleotides are TGTGCCAGCAGTTTGTACAGGGTCTCTGGAAACACCATATATTTT. As protein: CASSLYRVSGNTIYF.

This clonotype was observed a few times. The V call is TRBV4-3, the J call TRBJ2-1, with 10 bases matching TRBD2. CDR3 length: 17 residues. With V trimmed by 0 bases and J by 9 bases, 11 bases remained unmatched. From germline, CDR1 is LGHNA and CDR2 YSLEER. The CDR3 here is CASSQEVQAGGPGEQFF. The CDR3 DNA follows: TGCGCCAGCAGCCAAGAAGTACAAGCGGGAGGGCCGGGTGAGCAGTTCTTC.

This clonotype came up many times. The V gene is TRBV9, the J gene TRBJ1-2, with 9 bases fitting TRBD1. The CDR3 loop spans 15 amino acids. The germline gives CDR1 SGDLS, CDR2 YYNGEE. With 2 bases clipped from V and 2 bases from J, the junction kept 4 bases outside the gene matches. The CDR3 DNA is TGTGCCAGCAGCGTCGGGACAGGGACGAACTATGGCTACACCTTC. It yields the protein CASSVGTGTNYGYTF.

This clonotype was seen more than once but under ten times. The chain recombines TRBV20-1 with TRBJ2-1; D remains ambiguous. Germline V gene lookup returns CDR1 DFQATT and CDR2 SNEGSKA (reference sequence). Trimming cost V 0 bases and J 6 bases, with 15 bases left between them. The CDR3 has 15 amino acids. For the CDR3, the DNA is TGCAGTGCTAGAGAAGGAACCATGGAAGGCAATGAGCAGTTCTTC. Residues: CSAREGTMEGNEQFF.

The chain links TRBV6-5 to TRBJ2-1; 14 bases align to TRBD2. The CDR3 is 18 amino acids. V gave up 3 bases and J gave up 0 bases; unmatched junction bases: 4. The germline V gene has CDR1 MNHEY and CDR2 SVGAGI. For the CDR3, the DNA is TGTGCCAGCAGTTATCCCGGGACTAGCGGGAGCTCCTACAATGAGCAGTTCTTC. It encodes CASSYPGTSGSSYNEQFF.

The table lists this clonotype with a few counts. V gene TRBV6-2 or TRBV6-3 combines with J gene TRBJ2-1, with D uncertain. V lost 3 bases, J lost 0 bases, and 9 bases lay in between. The germline V gene encodes CDR1 MNHEY and CDR2 SVGEGT. The CDR3 consists of 15 residues. The CDR3 bases are TGTGCCAGCAGTTATGTTTACAACTCCTACAATGAGCAGTTCTTC. This encodes CASSYVYNSYNEQFF.

The chain has TRBV9 and TRBJ1-1; no reliable D call. The germline V and J ends were trimmed by 0 bases and 0 bases, with 6 bases remaining between them. Germline V CDR1 and CDR2: SGDLS, YYNGEE. The CDR3 loop spans 14 amino acids. Written as DNA, the CDR3 is TGTGCCAGCAGCGTAGAACACGTGAACACTGAAGCTTTCTTT. Its translation: CASSVEHVNTEAFF.

This clonotype was observed at least ten times. CDR3: CASSTVANTEAFF. The CDR3 DNA reads as TGTGCCAGCAGCACCGTAGCGAACACTGAAGCTTTCTTT. The rearrangement joins TRBV7-3 to TRBJ1-1; D not certain. With 5 bases removed from V and 1 base from J, the gap between germline ends came to 8 bases. Germline loops: CDR1 SGHTA, CDR2 FQGTGA. This CDR3 has 13 residues. The complete variable domain, with remaining parts taken from reference TRBV7-3 and TRBJ1-1, reads GAGVSQTPSNKVTEKGKYVELRCDPISGHTALYWYRQSLGQGPEFLIYFQGTGAADDSGLPNDRFFAVRPEGSVSTLKIQRTERGDSAVYLCASSTVANTEAFFGQGTRLTVV.

This clonotype showed up just a few times. This rearrangement joins TRBV7-6 to TRBJ1-2, with 7 bases matching TRBD1. There are 15 residues in the CDR3. The V and J ends lost 5 bases and 3 bases, in that order; junction bases with no gene match: 9. Germline V gene data show CDR1 as SGHVS and CDR2 as FNYEAQ. The CDR3 loop is CASSQGQQAYYGYTF. The CDR3 DNA reads as TGTGCCAGCAGCCAGGGACAGCAGGCGTACTATGGCTACACCTTC.

This clonotype was seen a handful of times. The V gene is TRBV5-5, the J gene TRBJ1-5; the D gene is possibly TRBD1 (5 bases). CDR3 length: 14 residues. Germline values: CDR1 SGHKS, CDR2 YYEKEE (reference sequence). Trimming took 0 bases from V and 7 from J, leaving 11 bases between them. The CDR3 spells CASSLGQGEQPQHF. CDR3 DNA sequence: TGTGCCAGCAGCTTGGGTCAGGGTGAACAGCCCCAGCATTTT. The full variable domain, completed using reference TRBV5-5 and TRBJ1-5, is DAGVTQSPTHLIKTRGQQVTLRCSPISGHKSVSWYQQVLGQGPQFIFQYYEKEERGRGNFPDRFSARQFPNYSSELNVNALLLGDSALYLCASSLGQGEQPQHFGDGTRLSIL.

This clonotype has only a few counts. The chain employs TRBV10-3 and TRBJ2-6, with D perhaps TRBD1 (5 bases). Germline assignment: CDR1 ENHRY and CDR2 SYGVKD. The length of the CDR3 is 16 residues. V shed 4 bases and J shed 0 bases, with 10 bases lying between them. The CDR3 protein is CAISGGGTSGANVLTF. The DNA for the CDR3 is TGTGCCATCAGTGGGGGCGGTACCTCTGGGGCCAACGTCCTGACTTTC.

This clonotype has a single count. V and J are TRBV19 and TRBJ1-2; D gene ambiguous. The CDR3 is 13 amino acids. Germline CDR1 and CDR2: LNHDA and SQIVND (reference sequence). V was cut by 2 bases and J by 6 bases, with 10 bases left in between. For the CDR3, the DNA is TGTGCCAGTAGTATAATGTACGGGGATGGCTACACCTTC. It codes for CASSIMYGDGYTF.

This clonotype was observed a handful of times. This chain uses TRBV12-3 or TRBV12-4 with TRBJ2-3; D may be TRBD1 (5 bases). Trimming cost V 2 bases and J 4 bases, with 13 bases left between them. The CDR3 sequence is 15 residues long. The CDR3 coding sequence is TGTGCCAGCAGTTTAACGGGCGAAGGGGCAGATACGCAGTATTTT. This sequence encodes CASSLTGEGADTQYF.

The sample holds a few counts of this clonotype. V and J are TRBV10-3 and TRBJ2-1; the match to TRBD2 covers 10 bases. The V segment lost 11 bases and the J segment 1 base; nucleotides outside the gene matches: 8. The length of the CDR3 is 15 residues. CDR1 and CDR2 from the germline V gene are ENHRY and SYGVKD. CDR3 sequence: CAVLSSGGSYNEQFF. The DNA of the CDR3 is TGTGCCGTCCTCTCTAGCGGGGGATCCTACAATGAGCAGTTCTTC.

Only a few counts were recorded for this clonotype. The chain employs TRBV4-3 and TRBJ2-1; D not resolved. The CDR3 extends over 15 amino acids. Trimming cost V 2 bases and J 0 bases, with 8 bases left between them. The V gene's germline CDR1 is LGHNA and CDR2 YSLEER. CDR3 protein: CASSQRVYSYNEQFF. CDR3 coding DNA: TGCGCCAGCAGCCAACGGGTTTACTCCTACAATGAGCAGTTCTTC.

This clonotype came up a few times. This sequence joins TRBV12-3 or TRBV12-4 and TRBJ2-5; possibly TRBD1 or TRBD2 for D (5 bases each). V dropped 4 bases and J dropped 5 bases, with 17 bases sitting between them. The CDR3 spans 15 residues. The CDR3 DNA sequence: TGTGCCAGCAGTTCTGGTGTGGTGGGGACGGAGACCCAGTACTTC. Its translation: CASSSGVVGTETQYF.

This clonotype appeared a few times. The J gene is TRBJ2-7, the V gene TRBV12-3 or TRBV12-4; TRBD1 might be the D (5 bases). The CDR3 extends over 14 amino acids. With 6 bases removed from V and 3 bases from J, the gap between germline ends came to 15 bases. CDR3 amino acids: CASSTERQYYEQYF. The CDR3 DNA follows: TGTGCCAGCAGCACAGAGAGACAGTACTACGAGCAGTACTTC.

The chain uses TRBV7-8 and TRBJ2-2, with no clear D. Germline CDR1 reads SGHVS; CDR2 reads FQNEAQ. V lost 1 base and J lost 0, with 12 bases in between. The CDR3 totals 17 residues. The CDR3 DNA reads as TGTGCCAGCAGCTTAGTACCGACGGATTCGAACACCGGGGAGCTGTTTTTT. Residues: CASSLVPTDSNTGELFF.

Many counts were recorded for this clonotype. This chain connects TRBV9 to TRBJ2-3; D is unclear. Germline V gene lookup returns CDR1 SGDLS and CDR2 YYNGEE. V was pared by 4 bases and J by 3 bases, with 24 bases between. This CDR3 comprises 18 residues. In nucleotides, the CDR3 is TGTGCCAGCAGCTCCAAAGGGCCTTTCCACCGATTAACAGATACGCAGTATTTT. Residues: CASSSKGPFHRLTDTQYF.

This clonotype was seen only a few times. The V and J genes are TRBV5-1 and TRBJ2-5; D is perhaps TRBD1 (5 bases). V dropped 4 bases and J dropped 5 bases, with 27 bases sitting between them. This CDR3 comprises 18 residues. Germline-derived CDR1 and CDR2 are SGHRS and YFSETQ. The CDR3 DNA sequence: TGCGCCAGCAGCCACCCGCACCTGGGGCAGGGCATAGAGGAGACCCAGTACTTC. Its protein product is CASSHPHLGQGIEETQYF. The full variable domain, with the rest looked up from reference TRBV5-1 and TRBJ2-5, is KAGVTQTPRYLIKTRGQQVTLSCSPISGHRSVSWYQQTPGQGLQFLFEYFSETQRNKGNFPGRFSGRQFSNSRSEMNVSTLELGDSALYLCASSHPHLGQGIEETQYFGPGTRLLVL.

V and J are TRBV5-1 and TRBJ2-1, with 12 bases identical to TRBD2. With 4 bases clipped from V and 4 bases from J, the junction kept 6 bases outside the gene matches. The CDR3 loop spans 16 amino acids. Germline V gene data show CDR1 as SGHRS and CDR2 as YFSETQ. The CDR3 DNA sequence: TGCGCCAGCAGCCAACGTACTAGCGGGGGGTACAATGAGCAGTTCTTC. It specifies CASSQRTSGGYNEQFF.

The chain uses TRBV5-1 and TRBJ1-2, with D tentatively TRBD1 (6 bases). V lost 7 bases and J 8 bases, leaving 15 bases between the germline ends. The CDR3 runs 12 residues. Germline lookup yields CDR1 SGHRS and CDR2 YFSETQ. The CDR3 loop reads CASGLRQEGYTF. The CDR3 bases are TGCGCCAGCGGGCTCAGACAGGAGGGCTACACCTTC.

V and J are TRBV5-6 and TRBJ1-4; D is uncertain. This CDR3 is built from 15 residues. With 4 bases removed from V and 5 bases from J, the gap between germline ends came to 15 bases. Germline CDR1 SGHDT, CDR2 YYEEEE. The DNA for the CDR3 is TGTGCCAGCAGCGAACGATTAGAGACGAATGAAAAACTGTTTTTT. Protein product: CASSERLETNEKLFF.

The chain has TRBV7-2 and TRBJ2-2; D perhaps matches TRBD2 (5 bases). The CDR3 has 15 amino acids. Trimming pared 5 bases from V and 7 bases from J, leaving 17 bases between. Germline V gives CDR1 SGHTA, CDR2 FQGNSA. This chain's CDR3 is CASSRTRPLGGELFF. The CDR3 DNA follows: TGTGCCAGCAGCCGAACTAGGCCGCTGGGCGGGGAGCTGTTTTTT.

This chain connects TRBV7-9 to TRBJ1-6, with TRBD1 as a possible D gene (5 bases). This CDR3 has 15 residues. V lost 3 bases to trimming and J lost 7 bases, with 13 bases between them. The germline V gene encodes CDR1 SEHNR and CDR2 FQNEAQ (reference sequence). This CDR3 is CASSLGSGENSPLHF. The CDR3 DNA sequence: TGTGCCAGCAGCTTGGGGTCGGGGGAAAATTCACCCCTCCACTTT.

The V call is TRBV7-8, the J call TRBJ2-5; no firm D call. The CDR3 spans 13 residues. The V gene lost 1 base and the J gene lost 4 bases, with 7 bases spanning the gap. Germline CDR1 SGHVS, CDR2 FQNEAQ. The CDR3 protein is CASSLGPVETQYF. The CDR3 DNA reads TGTGCCAGCAGCTTAGGCCCCGTAGAGACCCAGTACTTC.

This clonotype was recorded a few times. The chain employs TRBV12-3 or TRBV12-4 and TRBJ2-7, with 10 bases aligning to TRBD1. V gave up 6 bases and J gave up 5 bases; unmatched junction bases: 7. The CDR3 runs to 14 residues. The CDR3 coding sequence is TGTGCCAGCAGAAGGGACAGGGGATTACACGAGCAGTACTTC. Amino acid sequence: CASRRDRGLHEQYF.

This clonotype occurred a few times. The rearrangement joins TRBV7-2 to TRBJ2-7, with 9 bases identical to TRBD1. Germline assignment: CDR1 SGHTA and CDR2 FQGNSA. The CDR3 covers 14 residues. The J segment lost 5 bases and the V segment lost 3 bases, leaving 5 bases of the junction unmatched. CDR3 in DNA: TGTGCCAGCAGCTTGGGACAGGGTCCCCACGAGCAGTACTTC. It specifies CASSLGQGPHEQYF.

At least ten counts were recorded for this clonotype. The chain uses TRBV5-4 and TRBJ2-1, with 11 bases matching TRBD2. This CDR3 region has 16 residues. Unmatched junction bases numbered 2, after V lost 3 bases and J lost 0 bases. Germline CDR1 and CDR2: SGHNT and YYREEE (reference sequence). The CDR3 coding sequence is TGTGCCAGCAGCTCTAGCGGGAGGCCCTCCTACAATGAGCAGTTCTTC. It translates to CASSSSGRPSYNEQFF.

The CDR3 DNA sequence: TGCAGCGCAAGAGCACAGGGGGCCACGTACGAGCAGTACTTC. It translates to CSARAQGATYEQYF. This chain connects TRBV29-1 to TRBJ2-7; 9 nucleotides match TRBD1. With V trimmed by 7 bases and J by 4 bases, 11 bases remained unmatched. Germline V gives CDR1 SQVTM, CDR2 ANQGSEA. The CDR3 sequence is 14 residues long.

The chain has TRBV5-1 and TRBJ2-3; D remains unclear. Trimming left V 1 base short and J 2 bases short, with 14 bases between. The CDR3 runs 16 residues. The germline V gene has CDR1 SGHRS and CDR2 YFSETQ. CDR3 region: CASSLILGSHTDTQYF. The CDR3 coding sequence is TGCGCCAGCAGCTTGATATTGGGGTCCCACACAGATACGCAGTATTTT.

The genes are TRBV5-1 and TRBJ2-2, with a weak D call TRBD2 (5 bases). The ends were cut back, 6 bases at V and 4 bases at J, with 10 bases in the middle. There are 13 residues in the CDR3. In germline, CDR1 is SGHRS, CDR2 YFSETQ. The CDR3, as DNA: TGCGCCAGCAACCCTAGCACCACCGGGGAGCTGTTTTTT. Translation: CASNPSTTGELFF.